This T cell receptor (beta chain) was sequenced in a study of technical replicates of blood from a handful of donors. The V gene's germline CDR1 is MNHEY and CDR2 SVGAGI. This CDR3 has 12 amino acids. Trimming took off 4 bases at V and 5 bases at J, with 8 bases between the two ends. Only in-frame clones appear in the TCRdb table, and some are missing; sequencing was by immunoSEQ multiplex PCR. The table records tens of thousands of clones, roughly 90% of them present only once. The chain employs TRBV6-5 and TRBJ1-2; D gene unclear. The receptor's source is a human donor in good health. Some clones in this sample may be carry-over from other donors' samples. Sequencing was carried out using PBMCs. The CDR3, as DNA: TGTGCCAGCAGTTCTCCCGGGTATGGCTACACCTTC. This encodes CASSSPGYGYTF.